This T cell receptor (beta chain) was retrieved from a study of T cells after yellow fever vaccination (dated by TCRdb to the late 2010s). About the full investigation: The SMART-Seq v4 Ultra Low Input RNA kit was used to prepare libraries from fractions with low cell numbers. Blood was drawn at multiple timepoints before and after primary and secondary immunization, with bulk PBMC replicates and cell subsets isolated. The cohort comprised two healthy male donors, one aged 18 to 29 and one aged 30 to 39 years. To track T-cell clones before and after primary and booster YFV17D yellow fever vaccination, bulk TCR alpha and beta repertoires were sequenced longitudinally. What the research found in general, with its limitations: Most clones expanded after primary vaccination were re-detected after the booster (around 96% of CD4 and approximately 88% of CD8), suggesting broad memory maintenance. A small share of clonotypes occurred in both CD4 and CD8 compartments, likely arising from convergent recombination. Compared with the primary T-cell response, the secondary T-cell response was weaker but faster, peaking on day 5 rather than day 15. Because the study included only a couple of donors, the extent to which the findings can be generalized is limited. FACS-sorted repertoires could contain abundant contaminating clonotypes from the bulk population, so computational filtering was required.

TCR cDNA was made using 5'RACE template switching, a step that added a universal primer site and unique molecular identifiers. Priming of cDNA synthesis was performed from both the TCR alpha and TCR beta constant segments. Library amplification involved two PCR steps, and the second step added sample barcodes and sequencing adapters. Libraries were sequenced on Illumina HiSeq 2500 (2x100 bp) or NovaSeq (2x150 bp). The original methods were these. Reads were demultiplexed and collapsed into UMI consensus sequences with MIGEC, and V(D)J alignment was performed with MiXCR. Using edgeR on replicate PBMC samples, clonotypes were called vaccine-responding if FDR was below 0.01 and the log2 fold change was above 5 up to day 15. CD4 or CD8 identity was assigned to each bulk clonotype according to whether the clonotype was present at higher abundance in the sequenced CD4 repertoire or the sequenced CD8 repertoire. Starting from the raw public reads, TCRdb applied fastp trimming at Q25, assembled clones with MiXCR and retained in-frame beta chains. Entries that share a CDR3 protein sequence are merged under the most common genes and DNA. These V and J calls are TCRdb output, not the study's own analysis. Recorded for this sample are some 250,000 distinct CDR3 sequences; 6.9% of them occurred a single time. The leading ten clones occupy about 0.85% of the sample.

Of note for this clonotype: Its antigen is not yet known. No much larger clonotype is one base removed from it; base qualities were not supplied.

Per the publication, the treatment or condition label means: live attenuated yellow fever vaccine strain. PBMCs were isolated from peripheral blood using a standard Ficoll-Paque protocol. CD4 and CD8 T-cell fractions were isolated with Dynabeads CD4 and CD8 positive selection kits. TriZol was used to extract RNA from bulk PBMCs, from CD4 and CD8 fractions, and from dextramer-positive and dextramer-negative fractions. This sequence was found in a man aged 30 to 39 who received the YFV17D yellow fever vaccine. Material: CD4+ T cells sorted from PBMCs, obtained 15 days after the yellow fever booster vaccination.

The sequenced DNA is TGTGCCAGCAGCGTAGCTCCGACAGACAATGAGCAGTTCTTC. This encodes CASSVAPTDNEQFF. Recombination linked TRBV9 to TRBJ2-1; tentative D gene TRBD1, with 5 bases matching. The germline V gene gives CDR1 as SGDLS and CDR2 as YYNGEE. V is pared back by 0 bases and J by 5 bases, with 9 bases lying between the germline termini. Including the terminal cysteine and phenylalanine, the CDR3 comprises 14 residues. CDR3 DNA only is kept here, 42 bases in frame from base 1.